This TCR beta chain appears in the sequencing data of a study of T-cell reconstitution after alpha-beta-depleted transplantation in children. Unique molecular identifiers were used to barcode this TCRbeta library. Each CDR3 protein gets one entry after TCRdb re-called the PCR reads with MiXCR. The profile shows 670,000 or so distinct CDR3 sequences, about an eighth of them singletons. The CDR3 sequence is 13 residues long. Germline V gene sequence: CDR1 LGHDT, CDR2 YNNKEL (reference sequence). With 2 bases clipped from V and 6 bases from J, the junction kept 4 bases outside the gene matches. The V call is TRBV3-1, the J call TRBJ2-7, with TRBD2 matching over 7 bases. This TCR came from a girl between 2 and 10 years old with congenital amegakaryocytic thrombocytopenia, due to receive a stem cell transplant. Sequences were derived from PBMCs, sampled before TCRalphabeta/CD19-depleted stem cell transplant. The CDR3 DNA sequence: TGTGCCAGCAGCCAACGGGGGGAGTTCGAGCAGTACTTC. The encoded protein is CASSQRGEFEQYF.